This T cell receptor beta chain comes out of a study of preoperative IRX-2 immunotherapy in early breast cancer. Method: immunoSEQ multiplex PCR; TCRdb's copy keeps in-frame clones and lacks some. The repertoire holds 90,000 to 100,000 clones, roughly 89% seen once, with approximately 2% in the top ten. Germline V CDR1 and CDR2: SQVTM, ANQGSEA. This CDR3 is 12 amino acids long. V gave up 8 bases and J gave up 4 bases, with 11 bases separating them. Described treatment: preoperative locoregional IRX-2 cytokine immunotherapy. This phase Ib study tested locoregional IRX-2 cytokine immunotherapy given before surgery.

The V and J genes are TRBV29-1 and TRBJ2-2, with unresolved D. The sequencing used tumor tissue, collected after IRX-2 immunotherapy. This receptor was obtained from a human donor with breast cancer. This CDR3 is CSTPGGTGELFF. CDR3 DNA: TGCAGCACCCCTGGCGGCACCGGGGAGCTGTTTTTT.